These 29 T cell receptor beta chains share one sample of origin, sequenced in a study of PD-L1 blockade in urothelial cancer. This sample's time point: pretreatment peripheral blood. Sequencing used immunoSEQ multiplex PCR; TCRdb keeps in-frame clones, though not all of them. This table has tens of thousands of clones, approximately 80% appearing once. The sample here was PBMCs, taken around atezolizumab (anti-PD-L1) treatment. All receptors derive from a man aged 70 or older with urothelial cancer.

V usage is TRBV15 and J usage is TRBJ1-5; the match to TRBD1 covers 7 bases. Germline assignment: CDR1 LNHNV and CDR2 YYDKDF (reference sequence). The CDR3 consists of 16 residues. With V trimmed by 0 bases and J by 7 bases, 9 bases remained unmatched. The DNA for the CDR3 is TGTGCCACCAGCAGAGATCCCGGACAGGCTAGCCAGCCCCAGCATTTT. Translated, it gives CATSRDPGQASQPQHF.

The chain couples TRBV5-1 to TRBJ1-5, with a tentative D call TRBD1 (5 bases). The CDR3 sequence is 14 residues long. Per germline, CDR1 SGHRS and CDR2 YFSETQ. Trimming shortened V by 4 bases and J by 5 bases, and 13 bases separated the two germline ends. Here the CDR3 reads CASSPDRGDQPQHF. The CDR3, as DNA: TGCGCCAGCAGCCCCGACAGAGGCGATCAGCCCCAGCATTTT.

This clone was counted only a few times. V gene TRBV7-9 combines with J gene TRBJ2-1, with TRBD1 matching 7 bases. V shed 7 bases, J shed 5 bases, and the junction held 8 bases outside the gene matches. Germline V gives CDR1 SEHNR, CDR2 FQNEAQ (reference sequence). The CDR3 consists of 14 residues. CDR3 in amino acids: CASNPTGPNNEQFF. The CDR3 nucleotides read TGTGCCAGCAACCCGACAGGGCCCAACAATGAGCAGTTCTTC.

A few counts support this clone. The chain is built from TRBV2 and TRBJ1-5; 10 bases are shared with TRBD1. The CDR3 extends over 15 amino acids. After removal of 5 bases from V and 9 bases from J, the junction contained 10 bases not matched to a gene. Germline assignment: CDR1 SNHLY and CDR2 FYNNEI. CDR3 bases: TGTGCCAGCAGTCCAAGACAGGGGGCAACGGGGCCCCAGCATTTT. Translated, it gives CASSPRQGATGPQHF.

The rearrangement uses TRBV7-2 and TRBJ2-6; 7 nucleotides align to TRBD2. V dropped 1 base and J dropped 0; count of bases not matched to a gene: 3. The CDR3 totals 17 residues. Per germline, CDR1 SGHTA and CDR2 FQGNSA. Here the CDR3 reads CASSLVGGGSGANVLTF. The DNA for the CDR3 is TGTGCCAGCAGCTTAGTTGGCGGGGGCTCTGGGGCCAACGTCCTGACTTTC.

V gene TRBV10-3 combines with J gene TRBJ2-7, with TRBD2 identical over 8 bases. With 1 base clipped from V and 5 bases from J, the junction kept 7 bases outside the gene matches. The germline CDR1 and CDR2 sequences are ENHRY and SYGVKD. The length of the CDR3 is 15 residues. CDR3 in DNA: TGTGCCATCAGTGAGTTCAGCGGGAGTGAAAACGAGCAGTACTTC. This gives the protein CAISEFSGSENEQYF.

The V and J genes are TRBV5-4 and TRBJ2-5; no clear D. This CDR3 contains 15 residues. Germline V lookup: CDR1 SGHNT, CDR2 YYREEE (reference sequence). The V end was cut by 5 bases, the J end by 2 bases, with 16 bases between. In DNA, the CDR3 is TGTGCCAGCAGTGTGGGTATGGGCTTTCAAGAGACCCAGTACTTC. This translates into CASSVGMGFQETQYF.

This rearrangement joins TRBV5-1 to TRBJ2-1, with D tentatively TRBD1 (5 bases). This CDR3 is built from 17 residues. The germline V gene has CDR1 SGHRS and CDR2 YFSETQ. Trimming left V 1 base short and J 6 bases short, with 20 bases between. The CDR3 sequence is CASSLSAGHTLRNEQFF. CDR3 nucleotide sequence: TGCGCCAGCAGCTTGTCCGCAGGGCATACTCTACGCAATGAGCAGTTCTTC.

J is TRBJ1-1 and V is TRBV19; 9 positions agree with TRBD1. The junction had 8 bases not matched to a gene; V was cut back by 5 bases and J by 4 bases. The CDR3 extends over 15 amino acids. CDR1 is LNHDA, CDR2 SQIVND, per germline (reference sequence). This CDR3 is CASSPGDRVGTEAFF. The CDR3 DNA sequence: TGTGCCAGTAGTCCCGGGGACAGGGTAGGCACTGAAGCTTTCTTT. Full variable domain (remainder filled in from reference TRBV19 and TRBJ1-1): DGGITQSPKYLFRKEGQNVTLSCEQNLNHDAMYWYRQDPGQGLRLIYYSQIVNDFQKGDIAEGYSVSREKKESFPLTVTSAQKNPTAFYLCASSPGDRVGTEAFFGQGTRLTVV.

The chain carries TRBV5-1 and TRBJ2-2; D unclear. V lost 4 bases, J lost 2 bases, and 9 bases lay in between. The germline V gene encodes CDR1 SGHRS and CDR2 YFSETQ. The CDR3 has 14 residues. In nucleotides, the CDR3 is TGCGCCAGCAGCCCGTTGACAAACACCGGGGAGCTGTTTTTT. Translating it yields CASSPLTNTGELFF. Supplemented by reference TRBV5-1 and TRBJ2-2, the full variable domain reads KAGVTQTPRYLIKTRGQQVTLSCSPISGHRSVSWYQQTPGQGLQFLFEYFSETQRNKGNFPGRFSGRQFSNSRSEMNVSTLELGDSALYLCASSPLTNTGELFFGEGSRLTVL.

CDR3 coding DNA: TGCGCCAGCAGCTCCCTCCAACAGGGGGATGAGCAGTTCTTC. The encoded protein is CASSSLQQGDEQFF. This chain uses TRBV5-1 with TRBJ2-1; 8 nucleotides line up with TRBD1. The length of the CDR3 is 14 residues. V lost 3 bases to trimming and J lost 8 bases; unmatched junction nucleotides: 7. Per germline, CDR1 SGHRS and CDR2 YFSETQ.

This clone was found a few times. J is TRBJ2-1 and V is TRBV11-2, with 14 bases matching TRBD2. The germline V gene encodes CDR1 SGHAT and CDR2 FQNNGV. V dropped 5 bases and J dropped 10; count of bases not matched to a gene: 7. The CDR3 covers 15 residues. Here the CDR3 DNA reads TGTGCCAGCAGCGCGGGACTAGCGGGAGTAGGCGAGCAGTTCTTC. Its translation: CASSAGLAGVGEQFF.

The chain couples TRBV4-1 to TRBJ1-1; no clear D. The CDR3 sequence is 20 residues long. Germline V gene lookup returns CDR1 MGHRA and CDR2 YSYEKL. Trimming shortened V by 0 bases and J by 8 bases, and 31 bases separated the two germline ends. The CDR3 nucleotides read TGCGCCAGCAGCCAAGACGTATCAAATCAATGGTCGACGGAATTAGCCGAAGCTTTCTTT. Translating it yields CASSQDVSNQWSTELAEAFF.

The V gene is TRBV30, the J gene TRBJ2-1, with TRBD2 as a possible D gene (5 bases). Trimming cost V 4 bases and J 6 bases, with 16 bases left between them. The V gene's germline CDR1 is GTSNPN and CDR2 SVGIG (reference sequence). The CDR3 loop spans 14 amino acids. In DNA form, the CDR3 reads TGTGCCTGGACCGTGCCGGGATTCGTCAATGAGCAGTTCTTC. This translates into CAWTVPGFVNEQFF. Full variable domain (outside the CDR3, taken from reference TRBV30 and TRBJ2-1): SQTIHQWPATLVQPVGSPLSLECTVEGTSNPNLYWYRQAAGRGLQLLFYSVGIGQISSEVPQNLSASRPQDRQFILSSKKLLLSDSGFYLCAWTVPGFVNEQFFGPGTRLTVL.

The chain carries TRBV5-1 and TRBJ1-1; 10 bases map to TRBD1. With 4 bases clipped from V and 6 bases from J, the junction kept 12 bases outside the gene matches. CDR3 size: 16 residues. Germline V gene sequence: CDR1 SGHRS, CDR2 YFSETQ. The CDR3 loop reads CASSLGWTGGLAEAFF. CDR3 nucleotide sequence: TGCGCCAGCAGCCTTGGATGGACAGGGGGTCTGGCTGAAGCTTTCTTT.

This chain joins TRBV9 and TRBJ2-5; 8 nucleotides align to TRBD2. V lost 2 bases and J lost 5; bases outside the gene matches: 8. The germline CDR1 and CDR2 sequences are SGDLS and YYNGEE. There are 15 residues in the CDR3. In DNA form, the CDR3 reads TGTGCCAGCAGCGTGGCCGGGACTAGAGGGGAGACCCAGTACTTC. Translated: CASSVAGTRGETQYF.

The chain combines TRBV14 with TRBJ1-2, with D possibly being TRBD1 (6 bases). CDR1 is SGHDN, CDR2 FVKESK, per germline. The CDR3 extends over 14 amino acids. The germline V and J ends were trimmed by 3 bases and 8 bases, with 16 bases remaining between them. This CDR3 reads CASSQTYPGEGYTF. CDR3 DNA sequence: TGTGCCAGCAGCCAGACCTATCCAGGGGAAGGCTACACCTTC.

The chain couples TRBV19 to TRBJ2-3, with a possible D match to TRBD2 (5 bases). V lost 4 bases and J lost 1, with 15 bases in between. This CDR3 region has 16 residues. Per germline, CDR1 LNHDA and CDR2 SQIVND (reference sequence). CDR3 sequence (DNA): TGTGCCAGTAGTACGCTATGGCGGGCGGGCACAGATACGCAGTATTTT. It translates to CASSTLWRAGTDTQYF.

The chain couples TRBV19 to TRBJ1-2, with 8 bases aligning to TRBD1. The germline gives CDR1 LNHDA, CDR2 SQIVND (reference sequence). CDR3 length equals 15 residues. V shed 3 bases and J 6 bases; nucleotides not matched to a gene: 9. The CDR3 sequence is CASSIEGRGPNGYTF. CDR3 DNA: TGTGCCAGTAGTATCGAGGGCAGGGGGCCCAATGGCTACACCTTC.

This clone was counted a few times. This chain uses TRBV28 with TRBJ2-5; TRBD1 might be the D (5 bases). The CDR3 contains 17 residues. Trimming removed 1 base at V and 5 bases at J, with 20 bases between. CDR1 and CDR2 (germline): MDHEN, SYDVKM. The CDR3 region is CASSLSRPWQGVETQYF. The CDR3 region has the DNA TGTGCCAGCAGTTTATCCCGTCCATGGCAGGGCGTGGAGACCCAGTACTTC.

The genes are TRBV5-1 and TRBJ1-1; weak D call: TRBD1 (5 bases). The germline gives CDR1 SGHRS, CDR2 YFSETQ. The length of the CDR3 is 14 residues. V lost 6 bases and J 6 bases, leaving 18 bases between the germline ends. The CDR3 sequence is CASIAPGGGAEAFF. The DNA for the CDR3 is TGCGCCAGCATAGCCCCGGGGGGAGGGGCTGAAGCTTTCTTT. Based on the CDR3 plus reference TRBV5-1 and TRBJ1-1, the full variable domain is KAGVTQTPRYLIKTRGQQVTLSCSPISGHRSVSWYQQTPGQGLQFLFEYFSETQRNKGNFPGRFSGRQFSNSRSEMNVSTLELGDSALYLCASIAPGGGAEAFFGQGTRLTVV.

The chain carries TRBV6-1 and TRBJ2-7, with 11 positions matching TRBD1. In germline, CDR1 is MNHNS, CDR2 SASEGT. The V and J ends lost 4 bases and 4 bases, in that order; junction bases with no gene match: 0. There are 13 residues in the CDR3. The chain's CDR3 is CASSGDRGYEQYF. The CDR3 nucleotides are TGTGCCAGCAGTGGGGACAGGGGGTACGAGCAGTACTTC.

V is TRBV5-4 and J is TRBJ2-1; the D is unclear. The CDR3 runs 13 residues. The germline V and J ends were trimmed by 1 base and 2 bases, with 4 bases remaining between them. Germline CDR1 is SGHNT and CDR2 is YYREEE (reference sequence). CDR3: CASSLRAYNEQFF. The CDR3 DNA reads as TGTGCCAGCAGCTTGAGAGCCTACAATGAGCAGTTCTTC.

The chain uses TRBV10-1 and TRBJ1-1; possible D gene TRBD1, 5 bases. Germline V gene lookup returns CDR1 WNHNN and CDR2 SYGVQD (reference sequence). The CDR3 extends over 13 amino acids. V dropped 2 bases and J dropped 5 bases, with 9 bases sitting between them. CDR3 loop: CASSETGLTEAFF. CDR3 bases: TGCGCCAGCAGTGAGACAGGTTTGACTGAAGCTTTCTTT.

The chain recombines TRBV10-3 with TRBJ2-1; 7 bases line up with TRBD2. The CDR3 spans 15 residues. CDR1 is ENHRY and CDR2 is SYGVKD in the germline V gene. J lost 7 bases, V lost 3 bases, and 9 bases had no gene match. In DNA form, the CDR3 reads TGTGCCATCAGTGAAAGTGCTAGCGGTTCGAATGAGCAGTTCTTC. Residues: CAISESASGSNEQFF.

The count of this clone is one. V is TRBV5-1 and J is TRBJ2-7; D remains ambiguous. Germline V lookup: CDR1 SGHRS, CDR2 YFSETQ. Trimming pared 0 bases from V and 3 bases from J, leaving 10 bases between. This CDR3 is 14 amino acids long. The CDR3, as DNA: TGCGCCAGCAGCTTGGCCCCTCCCGGCTACGAGCAGTACTTC. It specifies CASSLAPPGYEQYF. Based on the CDR3 plus reference TRBV5-1 and TRBJ2-7, the full variable domain is KAGVTQTPRYLIKTRGQQVTLSCSPISGHRSVSWYQQTPGQGLQFLFEYFSETQRNKGNFPGRFSGRQFSNSRSEMNVSTLELGDSALYLCASSLAPPGYEQYFGPGTRLTVT.

J is TRBJ1-2 and V is TRBV7-2, with TRBD1 matching over 8 bases. The length of the CDR3 is 13 residues. CDR1 is SGHTA and CDR2 is FQGNSA in the germline V gene. The V gene end was trimmed by 6 bases and the J gene end by 5 bases; junction bases not matched to a gene: 5. The CDR3 sequence: CASSLDRVYGYTF. The DNA for the CDR3 is TGTGCCAGCAGTTTGGACAGGGTTTATGGCTACACCTTC. Using reference TRBV7-2 and TRBJ1-2 for the parts outside the CDR3, the full variable domain is GAGVSQSPSNKVTEKGKDVELRCDPISGHTALYWYRQSLGQGLEFLIYFQGNSAPDKSGLPSDRFSAERTGGSVSTLTIQRTQQEDSAVYLCASSLDRVYGYTFGSGTRLTVV.

CDR3: CASSPGLAGDTQYF. The DNA of the CDR3 is TGTGCCAGCAGCCCGGGACTAGCAGGGGATACGCAGTATTTT. The genes are TRBV7-3 and TRBJ2-3, with 9 bases aligning to TRBD2. CDR1 is SGHTA, CDR2 FQGTGA, per germline. Trimming at V came to 5 bases and at J to 6 bases, leaving 6 bases not matched to a gene. The CDR3 contains 14 residues.

The chain is built from TRBV18 and TRBJ1-1; 7 bases fit TRBD1. Germline assignment: CDR1 KGHSH and CDR2 LQKENI. V gave up 5 bases and J gave up 1 base; unmatched junction bases: 7. The CDR3 runs 15 residues. The CDR3 DNA sequence: TGTGCCAGCTCAAAGGAGGGGGCTGGGAACACTGAAGCTTTCTTT. It is translated as CASSKEGAGNTEAFF.